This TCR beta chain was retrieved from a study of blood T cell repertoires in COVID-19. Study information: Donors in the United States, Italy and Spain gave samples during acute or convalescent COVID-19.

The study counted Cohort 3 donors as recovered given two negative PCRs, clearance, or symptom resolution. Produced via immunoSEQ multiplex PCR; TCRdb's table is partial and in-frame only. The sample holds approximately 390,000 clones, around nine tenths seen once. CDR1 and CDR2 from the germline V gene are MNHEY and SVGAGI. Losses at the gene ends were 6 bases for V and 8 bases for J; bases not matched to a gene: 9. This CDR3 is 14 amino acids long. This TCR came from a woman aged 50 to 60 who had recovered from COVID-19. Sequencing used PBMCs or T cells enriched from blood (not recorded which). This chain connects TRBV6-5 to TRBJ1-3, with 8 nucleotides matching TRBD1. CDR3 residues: CASSSEQGVYTIYF. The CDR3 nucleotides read TGTGCCAGCAGCTCCGAACAGGGGGTCTACACCATATATTTT.